Described below is a single T cell receptor (beta chain) sequence and its context. The data stem from a study of blood T cell repertoires in COVID-19. At the level of the study: In each case, the material was cDNA or gDNA derived from T cells, B-cell-depleted T cells, or PBMCs.

Original analysis: From reference gene primer amplification, estimates of nucleated cell counts were derived. TCRdb's table, derived via immunoSEQ multiplex PCR, lists solely in-frame clones and lacks some. Clonal size and the V and J genes are those of that table, whereas D and trimming came from the DNA. This sample yields around 81,000 clones, of which about 84% are seen a single time; less than 15% belongs to the top ten. CDR3 length equals 13 residues. Germline CDR1 is LNHDA and CDR2 is SQIVND (reference sequence). Trimming took off 3 bases at V and 4 bases at J, with 9 bases between the two ends.

This chain connects TRBV19 to TRBJ1-2; tentatively, D is TRBD1 (6 bases). The sequenced sample was peripheral blood. The origin of this receptor is a human donor in a cohort sampled during active COVID-19. CDR3 sequence (DNA): TGTGCCAGTAGTATTGAACAGGGCTATGGCTACACCTTC. The encoded protein is CASSIEQGYGYTF.